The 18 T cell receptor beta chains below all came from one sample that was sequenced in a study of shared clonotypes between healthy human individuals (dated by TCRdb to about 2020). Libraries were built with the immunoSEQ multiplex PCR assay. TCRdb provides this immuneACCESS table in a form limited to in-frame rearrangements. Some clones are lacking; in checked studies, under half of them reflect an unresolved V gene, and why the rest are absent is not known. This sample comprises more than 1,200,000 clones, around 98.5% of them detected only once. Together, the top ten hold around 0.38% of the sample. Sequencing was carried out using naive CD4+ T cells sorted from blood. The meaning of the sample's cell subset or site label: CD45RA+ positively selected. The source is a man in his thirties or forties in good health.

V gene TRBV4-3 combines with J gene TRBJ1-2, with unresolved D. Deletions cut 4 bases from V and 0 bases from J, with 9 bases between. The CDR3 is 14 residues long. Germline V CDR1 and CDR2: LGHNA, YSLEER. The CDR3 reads CASSRTGTNYGYTF. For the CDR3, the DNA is TGCGCCAGCAGCCGAACCGGAACTAACTATGGCTACACCTTC.

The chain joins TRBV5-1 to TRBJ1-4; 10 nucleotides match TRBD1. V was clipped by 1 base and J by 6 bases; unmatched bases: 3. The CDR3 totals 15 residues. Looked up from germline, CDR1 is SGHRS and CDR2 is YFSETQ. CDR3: CASSLLGTGDEKLFF. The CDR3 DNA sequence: TGCGCCAGCAGCTTGTTGGGGACAGGGGATGAAAAACTGTTTTTT.

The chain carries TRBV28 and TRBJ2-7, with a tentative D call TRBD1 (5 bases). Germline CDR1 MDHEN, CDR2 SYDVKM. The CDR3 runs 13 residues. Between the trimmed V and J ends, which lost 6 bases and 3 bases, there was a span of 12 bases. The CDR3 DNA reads TGTGCCAGCAGCACTACAGGTTTCTACGAGCAGTACTTC. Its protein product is CASSTTGFYEQYF.

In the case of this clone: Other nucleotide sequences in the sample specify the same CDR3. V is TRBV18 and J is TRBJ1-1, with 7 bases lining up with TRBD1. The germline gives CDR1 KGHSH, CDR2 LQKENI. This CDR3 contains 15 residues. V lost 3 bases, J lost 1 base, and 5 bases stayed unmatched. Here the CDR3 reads CASSPTRQGNTEAFF. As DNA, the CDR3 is TGTGCCAGCTCACCCACACGACAGGGGAACACTGAAGCTTTCTTT. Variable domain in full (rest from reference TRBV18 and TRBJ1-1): NAGVMQNPRHLVRRRGQEARLRCSPMKGHSHVYWYRQLPEEGLKFMVYLQKENIIDESGMPKERFSAEFPKEGPSILRIQQVVRGDSAAYFCASSPTRQGNTEAFFGQGTRLTVV.

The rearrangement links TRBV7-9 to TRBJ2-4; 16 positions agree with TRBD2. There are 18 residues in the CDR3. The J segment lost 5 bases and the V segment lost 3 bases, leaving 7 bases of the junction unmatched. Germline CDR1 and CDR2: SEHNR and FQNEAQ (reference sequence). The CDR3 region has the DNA TGTGCCAGCAGCTTCCCGGGACTAGCGGGAGGGCGAGAAAACATTCAGTACTTC. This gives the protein CASSFPGLAGGRENIQYF.

The CDR3 region is CASSLDARRNRGQGYGYTF. The CDR3 region has the DNA TGTGCCAGCAGCTTAGACGCAAGAAGGAACAGGGGGCAGGGATATGGCTACACCTTC. This rearrangement joins TRBV11-2 to TRBJ1-2; the match to TRBD1 covers 9 bases. The germline V gene has CDR1 SGHAT and CDR2 FQNNGV. V dropped 0 bases and J dropped 5; count of bases not matched to a gene: 16. The CDR3 spans 19 residues.

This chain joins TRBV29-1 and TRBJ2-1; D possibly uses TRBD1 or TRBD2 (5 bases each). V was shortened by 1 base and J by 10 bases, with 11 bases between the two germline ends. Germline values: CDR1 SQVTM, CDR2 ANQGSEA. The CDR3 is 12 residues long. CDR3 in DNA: TGCAGCGTTGAAGGGGACGTCTACGAGCAGTTCTTC. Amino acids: CSVEGDVYEQFF.

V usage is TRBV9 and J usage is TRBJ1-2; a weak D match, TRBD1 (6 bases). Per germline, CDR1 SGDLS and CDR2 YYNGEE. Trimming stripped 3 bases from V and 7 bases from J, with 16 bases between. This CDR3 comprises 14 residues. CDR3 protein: CASSADPRDIGYTF. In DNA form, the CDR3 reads TGTGCCAGCAGCGCCGACCCCCGGGACATTGGCTACACCTTC.

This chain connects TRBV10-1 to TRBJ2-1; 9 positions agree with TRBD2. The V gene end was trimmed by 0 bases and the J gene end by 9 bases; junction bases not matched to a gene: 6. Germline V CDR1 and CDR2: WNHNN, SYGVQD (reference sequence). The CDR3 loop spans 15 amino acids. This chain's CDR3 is CASSESRAGGGEQFF. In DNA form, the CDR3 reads TGCGCCAGCAGTGAGTCTCGAGCGGGAGGAGGTGAGCAGTTCTTC.

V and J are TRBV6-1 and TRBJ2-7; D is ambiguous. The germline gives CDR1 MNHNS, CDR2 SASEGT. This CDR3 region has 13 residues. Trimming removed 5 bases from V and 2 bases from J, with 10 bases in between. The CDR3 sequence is CASSLERAYEQYF. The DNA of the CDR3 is TGTGCCAGCAGTCTGGAACGGGCCTACGAGCAGTACTTC.

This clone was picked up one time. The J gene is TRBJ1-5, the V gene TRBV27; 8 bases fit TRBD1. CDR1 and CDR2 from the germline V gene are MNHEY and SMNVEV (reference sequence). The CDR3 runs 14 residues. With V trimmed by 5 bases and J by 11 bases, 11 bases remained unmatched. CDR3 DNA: TGTGCCAGCAGTCCAAGCCAGGGGGCGGGGGCCCAGCATTTT. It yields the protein CASSPSQGAGAQHF.

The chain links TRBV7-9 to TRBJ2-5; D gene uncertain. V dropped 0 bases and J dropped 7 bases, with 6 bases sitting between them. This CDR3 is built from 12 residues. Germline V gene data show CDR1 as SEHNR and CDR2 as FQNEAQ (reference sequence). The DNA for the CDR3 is TGTGCCAGCAGCTTAGCGCACGGGACCCAGTACTTC. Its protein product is CASSLAHGTQYF.

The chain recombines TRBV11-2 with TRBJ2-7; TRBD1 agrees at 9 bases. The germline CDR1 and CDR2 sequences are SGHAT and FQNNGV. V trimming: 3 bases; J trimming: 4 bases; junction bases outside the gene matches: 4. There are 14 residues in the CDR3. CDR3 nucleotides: TGTGCCAGCAGCTTCGGGACAGGGCGGTACGAGCAGTACTTC. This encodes CASSFGTGRYEQYF.

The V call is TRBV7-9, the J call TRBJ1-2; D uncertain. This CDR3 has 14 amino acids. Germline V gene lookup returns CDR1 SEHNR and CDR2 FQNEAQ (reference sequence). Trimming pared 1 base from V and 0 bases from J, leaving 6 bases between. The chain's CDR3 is CASSLEAANYGYTF. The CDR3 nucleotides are TGTGCCAGCAGCTTAGAGGCAGCTAACTATGGCTACACCTTC.

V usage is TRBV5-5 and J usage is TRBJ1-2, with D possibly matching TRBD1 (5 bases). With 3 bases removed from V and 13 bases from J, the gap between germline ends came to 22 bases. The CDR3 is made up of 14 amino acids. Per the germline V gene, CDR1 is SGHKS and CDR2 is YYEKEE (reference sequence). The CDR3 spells CASSSATRATATTF. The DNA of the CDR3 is TGTGCCAGCAGCTCGGCCACCAGGGCAACGGCTACCACCTTC.

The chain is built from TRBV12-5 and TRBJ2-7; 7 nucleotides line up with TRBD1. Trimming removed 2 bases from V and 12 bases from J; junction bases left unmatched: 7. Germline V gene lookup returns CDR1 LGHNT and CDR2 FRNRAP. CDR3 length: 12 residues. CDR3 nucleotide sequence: TGTGCTAGTGGTTTGTGGGACAGCGGTCTGTACTTC. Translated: CASGLWDSGLYF.

CDR3 sequence: CASSAVRPPGELFF. DNA for the CDR3: TGTGCCAGCAGTGCGGTCAGACCGCCCGGGGAGCTGTTTTTT. This sequence joins TRBV6-1 and TRBJ2-2, with D unresolved. Germline V gives CDR1 MNHNS, CDR2 SASEGT. CDR3 length: 14 amino acids. Trimming removed 4 bases at V and 6 bases at J, with 12 bases between.

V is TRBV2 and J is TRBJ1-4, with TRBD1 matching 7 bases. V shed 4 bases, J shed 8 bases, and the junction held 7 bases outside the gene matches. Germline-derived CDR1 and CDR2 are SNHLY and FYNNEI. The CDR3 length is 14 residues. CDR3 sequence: CASSVTGVKEKLFF. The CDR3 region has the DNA TGTGCCAGCAGTGTCACAGGGGTGAAGGAAAAACTGTTTTTT.